This passage covers 11 T cell receptor beta chains from one sample sequenced in a study of cytomegalovirus exposure and HLA in healthy donors. A multiplex PCR was run with 60 Vbeta primers and 13 Jbeta primers. The repertoire was sequenced with immunoSEQ multiplex PCR; TCRdb's copy has only in-frame clones and lacks some. Counted here are about 150,000 clones, 76% occurring once; the ten biggest clones make up 2.5% to 3.5%. Sequencing input: PBMCs. The receptors come from a male donor in good health and CMV-seronegative.

The chain carries TRBV6-6 and TRBJ1-2; TRBD1 is a possible D gene (5 bases). Germline V CDR1 and CDR2: MNHNY, SVGAGI (reference sequence). CDR3 size: 14 residues. Trimming removed 7 bases from V and 2 bases from J, with 14 bases in between. DNA for the CDR3: TGTGCCAGCATCCTCAGCGGGACGAACTATGGCTACACCTTC. Translated: CASILSGTNYGYTF.

This clone was observed a few times. V gene TRBV6-5 combines with J gene TRBJ2-7, with D maybe TRBD2 (6 bases). This CDR3 contains 14 residues. The ends were cut back, 8 bases at V and 2 bases at J, with 16 bases in the middle. Germline V gene data show CDR1 as MNHEY and CDR2 as SVGAGI. CDR3 protein: CASRPGGNPYEQYF. The DNA for the CDR3 is TGTGCCAGCCGCCCTGGGGGGAATCCCTACGAGCAGTACTTC.

The CDR3 sequence: CASSLRAGELFF. The CDR3 bases are TGTGCCAGCAGCTTACGAGCCGGGGAGCTGTTTTTT. The rearrangement joins TRBV7-3 to TRBJ2-2, with unresolved D. The CDR3 length is 12 residues. Per the germline V gene, CDR1 is SGHTA and CDR2 is FQGTGA. With 2 bases removed from V and 6 bases from J, the gap between germline ends came to 4 bases.

The chain links TRBV7-8 to TRBJ1-1; D unresolved. Germline V gene data show CDR1 as SGHVS and CDR2 as FQNEAQ. The V end lost 9 bases, the J end lost 2 bases, and 7 bases lay between the germline ends. The CDR3 sequence is 11 residues long. For the CDR3, the DNA is TGTGCCAGTAGGACTAACACTGAAGCTTTCTTT. This encodes CASRTNTEAFF.

V gene TRBV27 combines with J gene TRBJ2-5; D gene uncertain. The CDR3 is made up of 13 amino acids. Trimming pared 5 bases from V and 3 bases from J, leaving 10 bases between. Per germline, CDR1 MNHEY and CDR2 SMNVEV (reference sequence). CDR3 loop: CASSLLGEETQYF. In DNA form, the CDR3 reads TGTGCCAGCAGTCTACTGGGCGAAGAGACCCAGTACTTC.

The chain links TRBV5-4 to TRBJ2-1, with 7 positions matching TRBD1. Germline V gives CDR1 SGHNT, CDR2 YYREEE (reference sequence). This CDR3 is 15 amino acids long. J gave up 0 bases and V 3 bases, and 3 bases lay outside the gene matches. CDR3: CASSSQGDSYNEQFF. For the CDR3, the DNA is TGTGCCAGCAGCTCCCAGGGGGACTCCTACAATGAGCAGTTCTTC. Complete variable domain (other parts from reference TRBV5-4 and TRBJ2-1): ETGVTQSPTHLIKTRGQQVTLRCSSQSGHNTVSWYQQALGQGPQFIFQYYREEENGRGNFPPRFSGLQFPNYSSELNVNALELDDSALYLCASSSQGDSYNEQFFGPGTRLTVL.

The chain couples TRBV6-1 to TRBJ2-7; 9 positions match TRBD1. Germline V gene lookup returns CDR1 MNHNS and CDR2 SASEGT. CDR3 size: 16 residues. V trimming: 1 base; J trimming: 3 bases; junction bases outside the gene matches: 7. The CDR3 region is CASSEGVGGQGYEQYF. In DNA form, the CDR3 reads TGTGCCAGCAGTGAAGGGGTAGGGGGACAGGGCTACGAGCAGTACTTC.

This clone came up a few times. The chain couples TRBV28 to TRBJ2-1; 7 bases are shared with TRBD1. The V gene's germline CDR1 is MDHEN and CDR2 SYDVKM. The junction had 23 bases not matched to a gene; V was cut back by 8 bases and J by 4 bases. This CDR3 comprises 19 residues. CDR3 loop: CASPHRIPPGQRDYNEQFF. The CDR3 bases are TGTGCCAGCCCGCACAGAATACCCCCGGGACAGAGAGATTACAATGAGCAGTTCTTC.

This chain uses TRBV5-8 with TRBJ1-1, with D perhaps TRBD1 (6 bases). The V end was cut by 4 bases, the J end by 4 bases, with 11 bases between. Per germline, CDR1 SGHTS and CDR2 YDEGEE. This CDR3 spans 13 amino acids. The CDR3 here is CASSKGGVTEAFF. The CDR3 DNA is TGTGCCAGCAGCAAAGGGGGAGTCACTGAAGCTTTCTTT. The variable domain in full, completed from reference TRBV5-8 and TRBJ1-1, reads EAGVTQSPTHLIKTRGQQATLRCSPISGHTSVYWYQQALGLGLQFLLWYDEGEERNRGNFPPRFSGRQFPNYSSELNVNALELEDSALYLCASSKGGVTEAFFGQGTRLTVV.

The chain recombines TRBV5-1 with TRBJ2-5; D is perhaps TRBD2 (7 bases). The CDR3 extends over 17 amino acids. The germline gives CDR1 SGHRS, CDR2 YFSETQ. V was clipped by 3 bases and J by 5 bases, with 23 bases between them. The CDR3 nucleotides read TGCGCCAGCAGCTACTTTACTCCGGGACTAACAGGGGAGACCCAGTACTTC. Its protein product is CASSYFTPGLTGETQYF.

V gene TRBV13 combines with J gene TRBJ2-1; tentatively, D is TRBD2 (7 bases). V dropped 5 bases and J dropped 2 bases, with 19 bases sitting between them. The CDR3 sequence is 17 residues long. Germline CDR1 reads PRHDT; CDR2 reads FYEKMQ (reference sequence). For the CDR3, the DNA is TGTGCCAGCAGCAAGGAAGGGGGGGCCGGAACCTACAATGAGCAGTTCTTC. Amino acid sequence: CASSKEGGAGTYNEQFF.